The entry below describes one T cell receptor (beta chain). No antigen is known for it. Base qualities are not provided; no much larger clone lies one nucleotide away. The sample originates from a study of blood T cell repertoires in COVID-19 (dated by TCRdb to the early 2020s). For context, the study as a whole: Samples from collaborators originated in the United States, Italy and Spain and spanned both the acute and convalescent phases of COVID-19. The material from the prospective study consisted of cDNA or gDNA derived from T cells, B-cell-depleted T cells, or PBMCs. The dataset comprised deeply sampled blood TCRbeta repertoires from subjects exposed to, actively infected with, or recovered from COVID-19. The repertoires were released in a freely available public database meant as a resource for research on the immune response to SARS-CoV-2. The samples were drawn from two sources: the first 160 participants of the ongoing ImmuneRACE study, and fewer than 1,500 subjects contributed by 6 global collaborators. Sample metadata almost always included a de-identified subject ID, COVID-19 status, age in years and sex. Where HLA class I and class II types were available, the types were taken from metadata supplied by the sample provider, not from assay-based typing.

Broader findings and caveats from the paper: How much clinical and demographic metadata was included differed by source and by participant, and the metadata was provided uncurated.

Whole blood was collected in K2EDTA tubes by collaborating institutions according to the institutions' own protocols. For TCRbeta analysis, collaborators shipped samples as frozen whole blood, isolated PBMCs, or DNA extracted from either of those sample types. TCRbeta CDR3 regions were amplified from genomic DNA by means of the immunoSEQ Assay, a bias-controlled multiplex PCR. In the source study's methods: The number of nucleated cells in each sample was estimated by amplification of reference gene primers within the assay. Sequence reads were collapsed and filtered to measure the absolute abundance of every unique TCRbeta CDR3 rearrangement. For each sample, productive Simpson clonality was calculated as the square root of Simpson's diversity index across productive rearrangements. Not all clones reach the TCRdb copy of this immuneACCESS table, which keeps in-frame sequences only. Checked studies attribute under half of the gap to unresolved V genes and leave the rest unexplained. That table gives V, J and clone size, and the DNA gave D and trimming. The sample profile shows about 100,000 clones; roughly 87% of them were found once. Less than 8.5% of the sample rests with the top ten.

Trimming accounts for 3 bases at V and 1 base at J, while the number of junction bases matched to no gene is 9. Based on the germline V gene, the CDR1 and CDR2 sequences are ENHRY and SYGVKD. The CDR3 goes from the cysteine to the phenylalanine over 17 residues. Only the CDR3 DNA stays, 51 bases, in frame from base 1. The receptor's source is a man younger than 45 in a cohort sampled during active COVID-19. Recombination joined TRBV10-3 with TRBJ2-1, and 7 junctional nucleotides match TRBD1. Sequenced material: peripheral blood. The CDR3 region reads CAISDGGQLLSYNEQFF. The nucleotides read TGTGCCATCAGTGATGGGGGACAGCTCTTGTCCTACAATGAGCAGTTCTTC.